The next 16 T cell receptor beta chains were all read from a single sample in a study of beta chain features in type 1 diabetes. cDNA synthesis used the whole RNA isolate, giving expressed TCRB sequences. Assay used: immunoSEQ multiplex PCR; TCRdb lists only in-frame clones, some missing. The sample yields about 40,000 clones, around 45% seen once. Sequencing input: central memory CD4+ T cells from blood. All receptors come from a woman under 30 in good health.

The V and J genes are TRBV19 and TRBJ1-1; 12 bases match TRBD1. V lost 7 bases, J lost 4 bases, and 13 bases stayed unmatched. The CDR3 has 17 residues. Germline V gives CDR1 LNHDA, CDR2 SQIVND (reference sequence). CDR3 bases: TGTGCCAGTACCTCGAAGGGACAGGGGGCCCAAAGCACTGAAGCTTTCTTT. This gives the protein CASTSKGQGAQSTEAFF.

The J gene is TRBJ1-1, the V gene TRBV29-1; no reliable D call. The CDR3 runs 14 residues. Trimming took 7 bases from V and 4 from J, leaving 19 bases between them. The germline gives CDR1 SQVTM, CDR2 ANQGSEA. The CDR3 DNA reads as TGCAGCGCCCGGACGGGGAGAGTAAGCACTGAAGCTTTCTTT. Protein: CSARTGRVSTEAFF.

The chain uses TRBV6-1 and TRBJ2-7, with a possible D match to TRBD1 (5 bases). Germline CDR1 reads MNHNS; CDR2 reads SASEGT. The CDR3 sequence is 14 residues long. The V end lost 4 bases, the J end lost 3 bases, and 13 bases lay between the germline ends. The CDR3 DNA reads as TGTGCCAGCAGTGCCGCGGTAGGGGTCTACGAGCAGTACTTC. Translation: CASSAAVGVYEQYF.

The rearrangement links TRBV11-3 to TRBJ2-1, with no clear D. This CDR3 has 13 residues. Per the germline V gene, CDR1 is SGHNT and CDR2 is YENEEA. The germline V and J ends were trimmed by 3 bases and 10 bases, with 13 bases remaining between them. CDR3 coding DNA: TGTGCCAGCAGCTTCGATTCGGAGACCGAGCAGTTCTTC. As protein: CASSFDSETEQFF.

The rearrangement links TRBV2 to TRBJ1-4; the match to TRBD1 covers 8 bases. Trimming at V came to 8 bases and at J to 2 bases, leaving 10 bases not matched to a gene. CDR1 and CDR2 from the germline V gene are SNHLY and FYNNEI. The CDR3 length is 16 residues. CDR3 in DNA: TGTGCCAGCCAGCCAGGGGGCCGCGCGACTAATGAAAAACTGTTTTTT. Protein sequence: CASQPGGRATNEKLFF.

The V gene is TRBV6-5, the J gene TRBJ1-2; 8 bases agree with TRBD1. V lost 6 bases to trimming and J lost 5 bases; unmatched junction nucleotides: 11. CDR1 MNHEY and CDR2 SVGAGI come from the germline V gene. This CDR3 has 15 amino acids. CDR3: CASSLRGRKGYGYTF. DNA for the CDR3: TGTGCCAGCAGCCTCAGGGGGCGGAAGGGGTATGGCTACACCTTC.

The V gene is TRBV10-3, the J gene TRBJ1-1, with D maybe TRBD1 (5 bases). The CDR3 totals 14 residues. Trimming removed 3 bases at V and 6 bases at J, with 14 bases between. CDR1 and CDR2 (germline): ENHRY, SYGVKD. The CDR3 DNA sequence: TGTGCCATCAGTGACGGCAGGGAGGCCCCTGAAGCTTTCTTT. Residues: CAISDGREAPEAFF.

V gene TRBV15 combines with J gene TRBJ1-2; the D is unclear. V lost 1 base, J lost 8 bases, and 11 bases lay in between. Germline V gene lookup returns CDR1 LNHNV and CDR2 YYDKDF (reference sequence). This CDR3 region has 13 residues. The CDR3 reads CATSRAGRYGYTF. In DNA form, the CDR3 reads TGTGCCACCAGCAGAGCGGGTCGGTACGGCTACACCTTC.

The chain joins TRBV11-2 to TRBJ2-2, with D perhaps TRBD2 (6 bases). Germline CDR1 is SGHAT and CDR2 is FQNNGV. Trimming removed 4 bases at V and 4 bases at J, with 13 bases between. The CDR3 extends over 15 amino acids. CDR3 coding DNA: TGTGCCAGCAGCTCCCTGAGCGGGCCCACCGGGGAGCTGTTTTTT. This encodes CASSSLSGPTGELFF.

The chain is built from TRBV6-6 and TRBJ1-5; the D is unclear. Trimming removed 8 bases at V and 1 base at J, with 12 bases between. The CDR3 has 14 amino acids. Per germline, CDR1 MNHNY and CDR2 SVGAGI (reference sequence). DNA for the CDR3: TGTGCCAGCGGATTGGGAGGGAGCAATCAGCCCCAGCATTTT. It is translated as CASGLGGSNQPQHF.

This rearrangement joins TRBV7-9 to TRBJ2-1, with D perhaps matching TRBD1 (6 bases). Per the germline V gene, CDR1 is SEHNR and CDR2 is FQNEAQ (reference sequence). The CDR3 consists of 15 residues. V was pared by 5 bases and J by 4 bases, with 15 bases between. The CDR3 loop reads CASSHLGTKYNEQFF. For the CDR3, the DNA is TGTGCCAGCAGCCATCTCGGGACAAAATACAATGAGCAGTTCTTC.

The rearrangement uses TRBV19 and TRBJ2-3; TRBD2 matches at 9 bases. Per the germline V gene, CDR1 is LNHDA and CDR2 is SQIVND (reference sequence). The CDR3 covers 14 residues. The V gene end was trimmed by 6 bases and the J gene end by 4 bases; junction bases not matched to a gene: 5. Here the CDR3 DNA reads TGTGCCAGTAGGCGGGAGGGCCTCGCAGATACGCAGTATTTT. This translates into CASRREGLADTQYF.

The chain recombines TRBV6-6 with TRBJ2-7; TRBD1 agrees at 9 bases. The V gene's germline CDR1 is MNHNY and CDR2 SVGAGI (reference sequence). Germline trimming cut 4 bases from V and 3 bases from J; bases unmatched to any gene: 7. This CDR3 region has 15 residues. CDR3 sequence reads: CASSSWGQGGYEQYF. CDR3 sequence (DNA): TGTGCCAGCAGTTCCTGGGGACAGGGAGGCTACGAGCAGTACTTC.

A few counts support this clone. The chain joins TRBV30 to TRBJ2-1, with TRBD2 matching over 9 bases. Germline CDR1 and CDR2: GTSNPN and SVGIG (reference sequence). The CDR3 length is 14 residues. With 4 bases clipped from V and 5 bases from J, the junction kept 6 bases outside the gene matches. The CDR3 DNA reads as TGTGCCTGGAAGGCTAGCGGGGCCCACAATGAGCAGTTCTTC. Protein sequence: CAWKASGAHNEQFF. The full variable domain, in which reference TRBV30 and TRBJ2-1 provide the parts outside the CDR3, is SQTIHQWPATLVQPVGSPLSLECTVEGTSNPNLYWYRQAAGRGLQLLFYSVGIGQISSEVPQNLSASRPQDRQFILSSKKLLLSDSGFYLCAWKASGAHNEQFFGPGTRLTVL.

The V gene is TRBV6-6, the J gene TRBJ1-5; TRBD1 matches at 9 bases. This CDR3 contains 14 residues. CDR1 is MNHNY, CDR2 SVGAGI, per germline (reference sequence). The ends lost 5 bases at V and 6 bases at J; junction bases unmatched: 5. The CDR3 reads CASSKTGGTQPQHF. CDR3 in DNA: TGTGCCAGCAGTAAGACAGGGGGGACTCAGCCCCAGCATTTT.

The chain links TRBV7-3 to TRBJ2-1; 10 bases line up with TRBD2. Germline CDR1 SGHTA, CDR2 FQGTGA. This CDR3 comprises 14 residues. Germline trimming cut 0 bases from V and 9 bases from J; bases unmatched to any gene: 2. The CDR3 is CASSLTSGGTEQFF. The CDR3 bases are TGTGCCAGCAGCTTAACTAGCGGGGGGACTGAGCAGTTCTTC.